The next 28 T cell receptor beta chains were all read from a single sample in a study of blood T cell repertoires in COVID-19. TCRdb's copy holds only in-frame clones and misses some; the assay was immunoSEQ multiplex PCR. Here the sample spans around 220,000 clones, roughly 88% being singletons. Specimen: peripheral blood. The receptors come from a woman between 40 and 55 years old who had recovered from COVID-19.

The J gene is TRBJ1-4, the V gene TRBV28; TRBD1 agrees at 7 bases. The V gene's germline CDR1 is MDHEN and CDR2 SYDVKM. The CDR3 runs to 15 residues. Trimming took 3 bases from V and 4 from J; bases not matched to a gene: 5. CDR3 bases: TGTGCCAGCAGTTTTGTTACAGGGGTTAATGAAAAACTGTTTTTT. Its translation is CASSFVTGVNEKLFF. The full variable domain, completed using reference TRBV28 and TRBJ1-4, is DVKVTQSSRYLVKRTGEKVFLECVQDMDHENMFWYRQDPGLGLRLIYFSYDVKMKEKGDIPEGYSVSREKKERFSLILESASTNQTSMYLCASSFVTGVNEKLFFGSGTQLSVL.

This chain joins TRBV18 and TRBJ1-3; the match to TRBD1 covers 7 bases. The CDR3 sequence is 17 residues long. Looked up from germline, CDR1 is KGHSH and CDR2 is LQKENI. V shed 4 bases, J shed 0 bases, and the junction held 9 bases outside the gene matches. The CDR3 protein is CASSLLDRWTSGNTIYF. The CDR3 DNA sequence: TGTGCCAGCTCACTCCTGGACAGGTGGACCTCTGGAAACACCATATATTTT.

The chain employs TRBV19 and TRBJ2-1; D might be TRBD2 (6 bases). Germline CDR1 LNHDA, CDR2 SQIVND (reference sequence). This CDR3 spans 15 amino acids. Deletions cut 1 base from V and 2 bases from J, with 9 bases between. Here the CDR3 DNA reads TGTGCCAGTAGTATAGTGCGCGGGACCTACAATGAGCAGTTCTTC. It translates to CASSIVRGTYNEQFF.

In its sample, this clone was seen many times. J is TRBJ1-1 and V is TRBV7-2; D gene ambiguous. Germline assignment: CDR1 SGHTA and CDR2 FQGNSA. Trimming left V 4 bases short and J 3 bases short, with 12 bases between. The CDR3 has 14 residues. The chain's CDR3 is CASSSLGGYTEAFF. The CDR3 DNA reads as TGTGCCAGCAGCTCCCTGGGAGGTTACACTGAAGCTTTCTTT.

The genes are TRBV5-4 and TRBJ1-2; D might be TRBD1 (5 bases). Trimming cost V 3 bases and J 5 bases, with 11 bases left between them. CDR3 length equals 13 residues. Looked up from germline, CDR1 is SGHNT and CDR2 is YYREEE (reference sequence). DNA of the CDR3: TGTGCCAGCAGCTCCAGGACATCGTATGGCTACACCTTC. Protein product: CASSSRTSYGYTF.

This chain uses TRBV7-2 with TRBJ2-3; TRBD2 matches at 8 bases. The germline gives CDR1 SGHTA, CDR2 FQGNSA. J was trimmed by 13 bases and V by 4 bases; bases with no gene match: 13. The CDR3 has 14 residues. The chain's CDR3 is CASSSTLAGVREYF. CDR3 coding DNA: TGTGCCAGCAGCTCAACCCTAGCGGGCGTCCGAGAGTATTTT.

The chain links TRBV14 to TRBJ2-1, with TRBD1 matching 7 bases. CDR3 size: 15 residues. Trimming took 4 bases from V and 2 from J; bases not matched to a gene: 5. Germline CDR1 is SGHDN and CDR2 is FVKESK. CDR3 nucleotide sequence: TGTGCCAGCAGCCGCCACAGGGGAACCTACAATGAGCAGTTCTTC. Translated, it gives CASSRHRGTYNEQFF.

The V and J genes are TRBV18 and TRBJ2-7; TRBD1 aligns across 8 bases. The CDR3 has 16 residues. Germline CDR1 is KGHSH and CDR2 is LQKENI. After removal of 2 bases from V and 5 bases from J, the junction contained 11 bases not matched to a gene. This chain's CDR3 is CASSPILGTGGNEQYF. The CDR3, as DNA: TGTGCCAGCTCACCAATATTAGGGACAGGTGGTAACGAGCAGTACTTC.

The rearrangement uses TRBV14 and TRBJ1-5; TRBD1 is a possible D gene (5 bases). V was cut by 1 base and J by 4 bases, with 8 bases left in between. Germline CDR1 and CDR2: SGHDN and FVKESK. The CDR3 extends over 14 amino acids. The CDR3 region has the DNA TGTGCCAGCAGCCAAGGGGGGGGTAATCAGCCCCAGCATTTT. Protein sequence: CASSQGGGNQPQHF.

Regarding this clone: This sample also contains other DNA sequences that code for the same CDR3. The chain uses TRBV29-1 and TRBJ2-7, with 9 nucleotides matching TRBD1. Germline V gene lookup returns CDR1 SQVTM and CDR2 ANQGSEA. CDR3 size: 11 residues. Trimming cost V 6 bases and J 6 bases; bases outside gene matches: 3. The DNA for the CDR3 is TGCAGCGTGGACAGGGGAGGCGAGCAGTACTTC. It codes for CSVDRGGEQYF.

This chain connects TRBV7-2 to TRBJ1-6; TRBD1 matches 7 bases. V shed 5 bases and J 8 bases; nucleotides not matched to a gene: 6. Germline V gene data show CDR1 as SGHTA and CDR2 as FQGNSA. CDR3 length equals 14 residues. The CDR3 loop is CASSRGQLDSPLHF. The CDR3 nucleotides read TGTGCCAGCAGCAGGGGACAGTTGGATTCACCCCTCCACTTT.

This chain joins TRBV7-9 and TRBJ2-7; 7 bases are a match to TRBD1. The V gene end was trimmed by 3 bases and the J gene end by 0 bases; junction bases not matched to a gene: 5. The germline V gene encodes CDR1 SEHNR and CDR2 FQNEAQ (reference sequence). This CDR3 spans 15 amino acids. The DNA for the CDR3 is TGTGCCAGCAGCTTCCGGGACAGCAGCTCCTACGAGCAGTACTTC. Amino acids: CASSFRDSSSYEQYF.

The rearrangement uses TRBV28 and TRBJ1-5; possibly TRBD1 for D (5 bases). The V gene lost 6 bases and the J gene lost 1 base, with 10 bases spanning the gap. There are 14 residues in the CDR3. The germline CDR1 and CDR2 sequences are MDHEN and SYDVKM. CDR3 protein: CASREGISNQPQHF. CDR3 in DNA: TGTGCCAGCAGGGAGGGGATCAGCAATCAGCCCCAGCATTTT.

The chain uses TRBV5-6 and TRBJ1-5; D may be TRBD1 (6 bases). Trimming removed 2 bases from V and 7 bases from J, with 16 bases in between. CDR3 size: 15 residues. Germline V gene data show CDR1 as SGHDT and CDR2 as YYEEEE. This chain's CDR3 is CASSFRYRETQPQHF. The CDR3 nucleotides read TGTGCCAGCAGCTTCCGATACAGGGAAACGCAGCCCCAGCATTTT.

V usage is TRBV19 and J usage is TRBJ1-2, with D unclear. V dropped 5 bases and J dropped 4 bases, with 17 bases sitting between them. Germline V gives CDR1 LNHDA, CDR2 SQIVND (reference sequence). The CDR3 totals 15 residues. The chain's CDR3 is CASSSPWWGGYGYTF. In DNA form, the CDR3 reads TGTGCCAGTAGTTCCCCTTGGTGGGGAGGCTATGGCTACACCTTC. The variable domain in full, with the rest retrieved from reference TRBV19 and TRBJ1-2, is DGGITQSPKYLFRKEGQNVTLSCEQNLNHDAMYWYRQDPGQGLRLIYYSQIVNDFQKGDIAEGYSVSREKKESFPLTVTSAQKNPTAFYLCASSSPWWGGYGYTFGSGTRLTVV.

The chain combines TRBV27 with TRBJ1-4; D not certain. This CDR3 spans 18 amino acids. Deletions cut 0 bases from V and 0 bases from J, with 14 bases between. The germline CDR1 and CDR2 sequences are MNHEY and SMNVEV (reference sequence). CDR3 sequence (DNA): TGTGCCAGCAGTTTATCGCGTGGAGCCCGTGCAACTAATGAAAAACTGTTTTTT. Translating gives CASSLSRGARATNEKLFF.

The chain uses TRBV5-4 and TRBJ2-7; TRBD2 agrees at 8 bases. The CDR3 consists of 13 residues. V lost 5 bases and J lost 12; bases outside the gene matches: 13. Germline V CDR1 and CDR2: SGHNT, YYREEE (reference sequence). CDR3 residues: CASRPTGGPRWYF. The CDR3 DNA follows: TGTGCCAGCAGGCCCACGGGGGGGCCCCGGTGGTACTTC.

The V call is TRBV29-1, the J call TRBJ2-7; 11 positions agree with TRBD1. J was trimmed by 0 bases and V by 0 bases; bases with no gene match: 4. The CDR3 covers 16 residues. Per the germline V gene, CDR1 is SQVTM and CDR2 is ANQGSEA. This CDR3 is CSVEDEGQGASYEQYF. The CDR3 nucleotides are TGCAGCGTTGAAGACGAAGGACAGGGGGCCTCCTACGAGCAGTACTTC.

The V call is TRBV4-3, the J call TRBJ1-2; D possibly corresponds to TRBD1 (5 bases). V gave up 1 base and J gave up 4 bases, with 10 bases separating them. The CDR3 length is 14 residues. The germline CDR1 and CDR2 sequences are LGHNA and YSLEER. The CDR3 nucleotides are TGCGCCAGCAGCCAAGTTGGGGCCGCCTATGGCTACACCTTC. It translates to CASSQVGAAYGYTF.

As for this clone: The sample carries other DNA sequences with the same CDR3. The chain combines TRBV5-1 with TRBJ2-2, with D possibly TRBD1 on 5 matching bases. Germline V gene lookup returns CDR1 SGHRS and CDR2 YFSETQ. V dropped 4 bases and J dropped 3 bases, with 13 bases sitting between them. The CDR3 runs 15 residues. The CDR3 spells CASSLVQGDTGELFF. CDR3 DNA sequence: TGCGCCAGCAGCCTAGTTCAGGGTGACACCGGGGAGCTGTTTTTT.

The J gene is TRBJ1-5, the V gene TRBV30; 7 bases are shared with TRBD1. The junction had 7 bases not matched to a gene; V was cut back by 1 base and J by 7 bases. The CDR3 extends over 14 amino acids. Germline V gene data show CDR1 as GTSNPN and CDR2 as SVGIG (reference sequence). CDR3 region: CAWSGGQVKQPQHF. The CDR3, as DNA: TGTGCCTGGAGTGGCGGACAGGTGAAGCAGCCCCAGCATTTT.

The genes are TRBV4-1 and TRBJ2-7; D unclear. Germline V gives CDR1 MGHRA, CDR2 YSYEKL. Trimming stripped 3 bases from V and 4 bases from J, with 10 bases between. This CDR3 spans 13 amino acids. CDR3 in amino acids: CASSQGLFYEQYF. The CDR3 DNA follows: TGCGCCAGCAGCCAGGGCCTTTTTTACGAGCAGTACTTC.

The CDR3 here is CASSDTFRDRANEKLFF. CDR3 coding DNA: TGTGCCAGCAGTGATACCTTCCGGGACAGGGCTAATGAAAAACTGTTTTTT. The chain uses TRBV6-1 and TRBJ1-4; 9 bases agree with TRBD1. The CDR3 has 17 residues. After removal of 3 bases from V and 3 bases from J, the junction contained 8 bases not matched to a gene. The germline V gene encodes CDR1 MNHNS and CDR2 SASEGT.

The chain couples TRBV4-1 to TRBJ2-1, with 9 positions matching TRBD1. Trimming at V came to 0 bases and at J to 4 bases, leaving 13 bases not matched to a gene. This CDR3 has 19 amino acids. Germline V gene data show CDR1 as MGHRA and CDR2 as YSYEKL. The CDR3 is CASSQEDGSGTGPYNEQFF. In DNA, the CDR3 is TGCGCCAGCAGCCAAGAGGATGGATCCGGGACAGGGCCGTACAATGAGCAGTTCTTC.

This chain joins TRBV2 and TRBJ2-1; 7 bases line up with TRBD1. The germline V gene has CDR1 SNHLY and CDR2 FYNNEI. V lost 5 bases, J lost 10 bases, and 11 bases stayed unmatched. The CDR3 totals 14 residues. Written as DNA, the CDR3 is TGTGCCAGCAGTTATCGGACAGGCGGGCAAGAGCAGTTCTTC. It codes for CASSYRTGGQEQFF.

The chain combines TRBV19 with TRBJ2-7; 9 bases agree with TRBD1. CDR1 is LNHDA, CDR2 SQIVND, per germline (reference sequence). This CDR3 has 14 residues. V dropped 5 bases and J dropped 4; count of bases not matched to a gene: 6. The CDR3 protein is CASSFRDRVYEQYF. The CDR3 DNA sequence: TGTGCCAGTAGTTTCCGGGACAGGGTTTACGAGCAGTACTTC.

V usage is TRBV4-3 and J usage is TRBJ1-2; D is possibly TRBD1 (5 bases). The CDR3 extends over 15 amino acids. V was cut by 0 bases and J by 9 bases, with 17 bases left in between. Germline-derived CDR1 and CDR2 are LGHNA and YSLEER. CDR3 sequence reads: CASSQDLRGPDSYTF. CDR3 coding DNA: TGCGCCAGCAGCCAAGATTTGCGAGGACCGGACAGCTACACCTTC.

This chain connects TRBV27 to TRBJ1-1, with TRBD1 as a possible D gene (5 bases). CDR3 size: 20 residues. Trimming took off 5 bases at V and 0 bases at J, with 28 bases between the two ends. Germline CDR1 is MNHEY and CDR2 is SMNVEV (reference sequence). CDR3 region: CASSPESLGGTRGMNTEAFF. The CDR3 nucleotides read TGTGCCAGCAGTCCCGAAAGTCTGGGCGGGACTCGCGGGATGAACACTGAAGCTTTCTTT.